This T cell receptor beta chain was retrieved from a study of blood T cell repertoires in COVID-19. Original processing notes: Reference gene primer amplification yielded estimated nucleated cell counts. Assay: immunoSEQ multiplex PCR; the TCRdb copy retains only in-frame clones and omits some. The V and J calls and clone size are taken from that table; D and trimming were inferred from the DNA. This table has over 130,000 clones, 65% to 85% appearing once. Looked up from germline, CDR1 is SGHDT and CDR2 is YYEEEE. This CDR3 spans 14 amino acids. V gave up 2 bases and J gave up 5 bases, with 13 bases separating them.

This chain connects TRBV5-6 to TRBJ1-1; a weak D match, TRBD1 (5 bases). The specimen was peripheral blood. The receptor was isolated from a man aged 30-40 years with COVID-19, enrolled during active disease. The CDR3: CASSFRQRLTEAFF. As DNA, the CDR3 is TGTGCCAGCAGCTTTAGACAGAGGTTGACTGAAGCTTTCTTT. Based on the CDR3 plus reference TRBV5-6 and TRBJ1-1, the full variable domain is DAGVTQSPTHLIKTRGQQVTLRCSPKSGHDTVSWYQQALGQGPQFIFQYYEEEERQRGNFPDRFSGHQFPNYSSELNVNALLLGDSALYLCASSFRQRLTEAFFGQGTRLTVV.